This T cell receptor (beta chain) was sequenced during a study of cytomegalovirus exposure and HLA in healthy donors. Study results and limitations: In a later analysis, several top co-occurrence clusters appeared linked to parvovirus B19, influenza, CMV and Epstein-Barr virus. Productive rates of about 87% or about 30% were seen for most TCR beta V segments in an earlier analysis.

A multiplex PCR was run with 60 Vbeta primers and 13 Jbeta primers. TCRdb's copy holds only in-frame clones and misses some; the assay was immunoSEQ multiplex PCR. This sample has some 150,000 clones; around nine tenths occur once, and the top ten carry 0.85% to 1%. Concerning this clone itself: As yet, its antigen is unknown.

The germline CDR1 and CDR2 sequences are SNHLY and FYNNEI. Trimming cost V 3 bases and J 10 bases, with 13 bases left between them. This CDR3 contains 14 residues. Although they were nominally healthy when sampled, donors likely had unrecorded immune exposures. This TCR came from a woman aged 25 to 45 in good health and CMV-seronegative. The chain uses TRBV2 and TRBJ1-6, with TRBD1 as a possible D gene (5 bases). Sequencing was carried out using PBMCs. CDR3 residues: CASSDQGGSSPLHF. CDR3 bases: TGTGCCAGCAGTGACCAGGGCGGGAGCTCACCCCTCCACTTT. The full variable domain, with the rest looked up from reference TRBV2 and TRBJ1-6, is EPEVTQTPSHQVTQMGQEVILRCVPISNHLYFYWYRQILGQKVEFLVSFYNNEISEKSEIFDDQFSVERPDGSNFTLKIRSTKLEDSAMYFCASSDQGGSSPLHFGNGTRLTVT.